This TCR beta chain was retrieved from a study of T cell responses to AZD1222 COVID-19 vaccine. Study-level results: Every sample of the repertoires postdated the peak T cell response. Spike-wide vaccine-associated CD4 TCRs dominated at 160-218 and 743-854.

Remarks on this clone: Its antigen remains unidentified.

CDR1 is SGHVS and CDR2 is FQNEAQ in the germline V gene. V was pared by 5 bases and J by 1 base, with 16 bases between. The CDR3 is 16 residues long. Only in-frame clones appear in the TCRdb table, and some are missing; sequencing was by immunoSEQ multiplex PCR. Among some 130,000 clones, approximately 90% were seen once, and the ten largest hold 1% to 1.4%. This rearrangement joins TRBV7-8 to TRBJ2-3; perhaps TRBD2 as D (5 bases). The TCR originated in an adult who received the AZD1222 COVID-19 vaccine. The sample here was peripheral blood, taken 28 days after the second AZD1222 dose. The CDR3 region is CASSPNGVGGTDTQYF. The CDR3 DNA is TGTGCCAGCAGCCCTAACGGGGTTGGGGGCACAGATACGCAGTATTTT.